In this sample, the clone carrying this TCR beta chain turned up many times. Its antigen is undetermined. The germline V gene has CDR1 SGHAT and CDR2 FQNNGV. This CDR3 has 15 residues. Trimming removed 4 bases from V and 1 base from J, with 11 bases in between. Subjects aged 18 to 65 presented with newly diagnosed hyperthyroidism of less than 2 months' duration. The data derive from a study of T cells in Graves' hyperthyroidism and ophthalmopathy. Researchers took RNA transcripts and amplified the TCR beta CDR3 regions from them. In the first-round RT-PCR of the TCR CDR3, the HTBI primer set was used. Using its own MiXCR run on the multiplex PCR reads, TCRdb lists one record per CDR3 protein. The sample lists 300,000 to 400,000 distinct CDR3 sequences, about 15% occurring once. General study findings and limits: Most thyroid-expanded clonotypes above 0.001 were also found in blood. Researchers report that a 13 V-J model separated ophthalmopathy from stable hyperthyroidism.

The chain combines TRBV11-2 with TRBJ2-1; tentatively, D is TRBD1 (5 bases). This TCR derives from a woman aged 25 to 39 with Graves' hyperthyroidism. The specimen was blood. This chain's CDR3 is CASSSDPGSYNEQFF. The CDR3 nucleotides are TGTGCCAGCAGCTCGGACCCAGGGTCCTACAATGAGCAGTTCTTC. Combining the CDR3 with reference TRBV11-2 and TRBJ2-1 gives the whole variable domain EAGVAQSPRYKIIEKRQSVAFWCNPISGHATLYWYQQILGQGPKLLIQFQNNGVVDDSQLPKDRFSAERLKGVDSTLKIQPAKLEDSAVYLCASSSDPGSYNEQFFGPGTRLTVL.